This entry lists 19 T cell receptor beta chains sequenced from one sample in a study of T cell changes during pregnancy in multiple sclerosis. The data were produced by immunoSEQ multiplex PCR, yet TCRdb's version contains in-frame clones alone and is incomplete. The sample has 90,000 to 100,000 clones, just under 95% seen once. Specimen: peripheral blood, collected in the first trimester of pregnancy. The source of these receptors is a female donor with multiple sclerosis, enrolled in a pregnancy study.

DNA for the CDR3: TGTGCCAGCAGCGGAGGGGGCTTGTACTATGGCTACACCTTC. Amino acid sequence: CASSGGGLYYGYTF. The V call is TRBV5-6, the J call TRBJ1-2; 7 nucleotides agree with TRBD1. The CDR3 runs to 14 residues. The germline gives CDR1 SGHDT, CDR2 YYEEEE. Unmatched junction bases numbered 6, after V lost 4 bases and J lost 3 bases. The full variable domain, rest sourced from reference TRBV5-6 and TRBJ1-2, is DAGVTQSPTHLIKTRGQQVTLRCSPKSGHDTVSWYQQALGQGPQFIFQYYEEEERQRGNFPDRFSGHQFPNYSSELNVNALLLGDSALYLCASSGGGLYYGYTFGSGTRLTVV.

The CDR3 reads CASSPRTDRGDGNTQYF. The DNA of the CDR3 is TGTGCCAGCTCACCACGCACGGACAGGGGGGACGGAAATACGCAGTATTTT. This chain connects TRBV18 to TRBJ2-3, with 10 bases identical to TRBD1. The V gene end was trimmed by 1 base and the J gene end by 7 bases; junction bases not matched to a gene: 11. The CDR3 has 17 amino acids. Germline V gives CDR1 KGHSH, CDR2 LQKENI.

The chain joins TRBV2 to TRBJ2-2; 10 bases are a match to TRBD2. V dropped 1 base and J dropped 5; count of bases not matched to a gene: 1. The germline CDR1 and CDR2 sequences are SNHLY and FYNNEI. This CDR3 region has 15 residues. Here the CDR3 reads CASSEELAGTGELFF. The DNA of the CDR3 is TGTGCCAGCAGTGAAGAACTAGCGGGGACCGGGGAGCTGTTTTTT.

The chain recombines TRBV6-1 with TRBJ1-2, with 9 bases matching TRBD1. Trimming took 2 bases from V and 8 from J; bases not matched to a gene: 3. The CDR3 runs to 13 residues. Germline CDR1 MNHNS, CDR2 SASEGT. The CDR3 reads CASSERQGGGYTF. CDR3 DNA sequence: TGTGCCAGCAGTGAAAGACAGGGGGGCGGCTACACCTTC.

The chain recombines TRBV7-9 with TRBJ1-3; a weak D match, TRBD1 (5 bases). With 5 bases removed from V and 2 bases from J, the gap between germline ends came to 10 bases. CDR3 size: 14 residues. Germline assignment: CDR1 SEHNR and CDR2 FQNEAQ (reference sequence). The DNA of the CDR3 is TGTGCCAGCAGCCCCGGGGGGGCTGGAAACACCATATATTTT. Translation: CASSPGGAGNTIYF.

This clone has more than one count but fewer than ten. The chain combines TRBV27 with TRBJ2-3; 8 nucleotides align to TRBD2. The CDR3 runs to 17 residues. Germline CDR1 and CDR2: MNHEY and SMNVEV (reference sequence). The J segment lost 3 bases and the V segment lost 7 bases, leaving 15 bases of the junction unmatched. The CDR3 is CASTLIGERGTTDTQYF. Written as DNA, the CDR3 is TGTGCCAGCACCCTGATTGGGGAGCGGGGGACTACAGATACGCAGTATTTT.

The J gene is TRBJ1-4, the V gene TRBV5-1, with 8 positions matching TRBD1. This CDR3 comprises 17 residues. Per the germline V gene, CDR1 is SGHRS and CDR2 is YFSETQ. With V trimmed by 4 bases and J by 4 bases, 12 bases remained unmatched. The CDR3: CASSQTAQGELNEKLFF. DNA of the CDR3: TGCGCCAGCAGCCAAACAGCACAGGGGGAACTTAATGAAAAACTGTTTTTT.

The rearrangement links TRBV2 to TRBJ1-5; 7 nucleotides line up with TRBD1. Losses at the gene ends were 6 bases for V and 7 bases for J; bases not matched to a gene: 9. The CDR3 has 14 residues. The germline V gene encodes CDR1 SNHLY and CDR2 FYNNEI. Here the CDR3 DNA reads TGTGCCAGCAGGGAGCAACAGGGGCAACAGCCCCAGCATTTT. Translated, it gives CASREQQGQQPQHF.

As for this clone: An end of the junction differs from the germline gene, which may be a read error. The CDR3 sequence: CASSLSSGGAGGETQYF. DNA of the CDR3: TGTGCTAGCAGCTTATCTAGCGGGGGGGCCGGGGGAGAGACCCAGTACTTC. The V and J genes are TRBV7-7 and TRBJ2-5; 12 bases are shared with TRBD2. The germline gives CDR1 SSHAT, CDR2 FNYEAQ (reference sequence). This CDR3 region has 17 residues.

The count of this clone is one. The chain links TRBV7-9 to TRBJ2-6; 7 bases are a match to TRBD1. The CDR3 runs to 17 residues. CDR1 is SEHNR and CDR2 is FQNEAQ in the germline V gene (reference sequence). V lost 11 bases and J lost 4; bases outside the gene matches: 17. As DNA, the CDR3 is TGTGCCGGTCGCCGACAGGGCGATGTTCTGGGGGCCAACGTCCTGACTTTC. It translates to CAGRRQGDVLGANVLTF.

This rearrangement joins TRBV27 to TRBJ2-1; the D gene is possibly TRBD2 (5 bases). V was cut by 3 bases and J by 6 bases, with 12 bases left in between. From germline, CDR1 is MNHEY and CDR2 SMNVEV (reference sequence). The CDR3 spans 14 residues. CDR3 sequence reads: CASSFIGEPNEQFF. In DNA, the CDR3 is TGTGCCAGCAGTTTTATCGGGGAGCCCAATGAGCAGTTCTTC.

The V and J genes are TRBV25-1 and TRBJ2-5, with 10 bases that match TRBD2. This CDR3 region has 13 residues. Germline assignment: CDR1 MGHDK and CDR2 SYGVNS. V was clipped by 5 bases and J by 11 bases; unmatched bases: 8. The CDR3 nucleotides are TGTGCCAGCAGTAGCGGGGGGGCGGATGAGCAGTACTTC. This encodes CASSSGGADEQYF.

This chain uses TRBV30 with TRBJ2-7, with D tentatively TRBD2 (7 bases). The germline V gene encodes CDR1 GTSNPN and CDR2 SVGIG (reference sequence). The V and J ends lost 3 bases and 4 bases respectively, with 25 bases between them. CDR3 length: 17 residues. The CDR3 region has the DNA TGTGCCTGGAGGGGGGGGCTGTCGGGGAGAGCACCTTACGAGCAGTACTTC. Its translation is CAWRGGLSGRAPYEQYF.

The CDR3 DNA reads TGTGCCAGCAGTGCTAACGGGAACTATGGCTACACCTTC. This sequence encodes CASSANGNYGYTF. This chain connects TRBV6-5 to TRBJ1-2; unclear D gene. Germline V lookup: CDR1 MNHEY, CDR2 SVGAGI. V lost 5 bases and J 2 bases, leaving 9 bases between the germline ends. The CDR3 runs to 13 residues.

The chain is built from TRBV29-1 and TRBJ2-3; TRBD1 is a possible D gene (5 bases). V lost 4 bases, J lost 1 base, and 12 bases lay in between. The CDR3 spans 14 residues. Germline V CDR1 and CDR2: SQVTM, ANQGSEA. CDR3 DNA: TGCAGCGTTGGTCAGGGCATCGGCACAGATACGCAGTATTTT. Amino acids: CSVGQGIGTDTQYF.

The rearrangement uses TRBV5-6 and TRBJ2-3; 10 nucleotides line up with TRBD2. With 3 bases clipped from V and 7 bases from J, the junction kept 8 bases outside the gene matches. CDR1 is SGHDT and CDR2 is YYEEEE in the germline V gene. This CDR3 contains 15 residues. The CDR3: CASSSTSGSGYTQYF. The CDR3 nucleotides read TGTGCCAGCAGCTCGACTAGCGGGTCCGGTTATACGCAGTATTTT.

This clone was seen more than once but under ten times. The chain employs TRBV6-5 and TRBJ2-1, with unresolved D. The V gene's germline CDR1 is MNHEY and CDR2 SVGAGI. The CDR3 totals 15 residues. V was pared by 0 bases and J by 15 bases, with 21 bases between. CDR3 nucleotide sequence: TGTGCCAGCAGTTACTCGGAGACGTTAACCGCACCCCCGTTCTTC. Translation gives CASSYSETLTAPPFF.

The table lists this clone with a count of one. In DNA form, the CDR3 reads TGTGCCAGCAGTTCCTTAGCGGGGGGCGCCGGGGAGCTGTTTTTT. This gives the protein CASSSLAGGAGELFF. The genes are TRBV6-5 and TRBJ2-2; TRBD2 agrees at 10 bases. The V and J ends lost 4 bases and 6 bases, in that order; junction bases with no gene match: 5. CDR1 is MNHEY and CDR2 is SVGAGI in the germline V gene. This CDR3 has 15 residues.

V and J are TRBV7-3 and TRBJ2-1; no reliable D call. V was trimmed by 5 bases and J by 1 base, leaving 15 bases between them. Looked up from germline, CDR1 is SGHTA and CDR2 is FQGTGA. The CDR3 consists of 16 residues. DNA for the CDR3: TGTGCCAGCAGCCCTGTCGTGGCGACATCCTACAATGAGCAGTTCTTC. Translated, it gives CASSPVVATSYNEQFF.